This T cell receptor (beta chain) was identified in a study of blood T cells in healthy people across ages. Study information: Template switching retrieved approximately one barcoded beta molecule for each two T cells.

As to this clonotype: Its antigen is not known.

Study-level points and caveats: A roughly linear age-dependent decrease characterized TCR beta diversity per million T cells.

With a J-beta primer mix and a sample-barcoded 5' primer, a second PCR ran roughly 7 to 11 cycles. TCRdb re-derived calls from the 5' RACE reads in MiXCR, one entry per CDR3 protein. The data hold hundreds of thousands of distinct CDR3 sequences, with around 50% observed a single time. The V segment lost 0 bases and the J segment 4 bases; nucleotides outside the gene matches: 11. Looked up from germline, CDR1 is ENHRY and CDR2 is SYGVKD. This CDR3 comprises 18 residues. The source of this sequence is a man aged 40-49 years in good health. The V call is TRBV10-3, the J call TRBJ2-7, with 11 bases fitting TRBD2. The sequencing input was blood. Here the CDR3 reads CAISESEWGTSGLYEQYF. As DNA, the CDR3 is TGTGCCATCAGTGAGTCTGAGTGGGGGACTAGCGGCTTATACGAGCAGTACTTC.